The 11 T cell receptor beta chains listed next were all sequenced from one sample in a study of brain T cells in children with intractable seizures. The data were produced by immunoSEQ multiplex PCR, yet TCRdb's version contains in-frame clones alone and is incomplete. This sample yields roughly 120,000 clones, of which roughly 94% are seen a single time; 3.8% belongs to the top ten. The source material was peripheral blood, sampled at surgery. These receptor sequences come from a boy under three years old with hemimegalencephaly and intractable seizures.

This chain links TRBV5-4 with TRBJ1-4; D gene ambiguous. Germline values: CDR1 SGHNT, CDR2 YYREEE (reference sequence). The V end lost 2 bases, the J end lost 3 bases, and 8 bases lay between the germline ends. The CDR3 sequence is 14 residues long. DNA of the CDR3: TGTGCCAGCAGCTTTGGACCGCCTAATGAAAAACTGTTTTTT. It is translated as CASSFGPPNEKLFF.

The chain joins TRBV10-1 to TRBJ2-7; D might be TRBD1 (7 bases). CDR3 length equals 14 residues. Trimming cost V 5 bases and J 4 bases, with 15 bases left between them. Germline lookup yields CDR1 WNHNN and CDR2 SYGVQD (reference sequence). CDR3 region: CASSLETGRYEQYF. The CDR3 DNA follows: TGCGCCAGCAGTTTGGAGACAGGGAGGTACGAGCAGTACTTC.

DNA for the CDR3: TGTGCCAGCTCACCACGGAGGGATTCCTACGAGCAGTACTTC. Protein product: CASSPRRDSYEQYF. The chain carries TRBV18 and TRBJ2-7; possible D gene TRBD2, 6 bases. Germline V lookup: CDR1 KGHSH, CDR2 LQKENI. V was clipped by 1 base and J by 1 base, with 8 bases between them. This CDR3 has 14 amino acids.

This clone was observed once. The V call is TRBV29-1, the J call TRBJ1-1; no clear D gene. Trimming removed 4 bases from V and 4 bases from J, with 7 bases in between. Germline-derived CDR1 and CDR2 are SQVTM and ANQGSEA. The CDR3 is 11 amino acids. CDR3 in DNA: TGCAGCGTTGGGTGGGGCACTGAAGCTTTCTTT. Residues: CSVGWGTEAFF.

This chain connects TRBV5-1 to TRBJ2-5; 8 nucleotides agree with TRBD1. V shed 0 bases and J 4 bases; nucleotides not matched to a gene: 5. Germline V CDR1 and CDR2: SGHRS, YFSETQ. The CDR3 has 15 amino acids. CDR3 bases: TGCGCCAGCAGCTTGGGGGACAGGCGGGCAGAGACCCAGTACTTC. Its translation is CASSLGDRRAETQYF.

The CDR3 reads CASSSRSGGYNEQFF. The CDR3 DNA is TGTGCCAGCAGCTCACGTAGCGGGGGTTACAATGAGCAGTTCTTC. The genes are TRBV5-4 and TRBJ2-1; TRBD2 agrees at 9 bases. Germline V gene data show CDR1 as SGHNT and CDR2 as YYREEE (reference sequence). The CDR3 length is 15 residues. V lost 3 bases to trimming and J lost 4 bases; unmatched junction nucleotides: 5.

The chain employs TRBV27 and TRBJ2-5, with 8 bases identical to TRBD2. J was trimmed by 5 bases and V by 4 bases; bases with no gene match: 9. Germline V lookup: CDR1 MNHEY, CDR2 SMNVEV (reference sequence). The CDR3 loop spans 15 amino acids. The chain's CDR3 is CASSSLGAGVETQYF. CDR3 coding DNA: TGTGCCAGCAGTTCCCTTGGAGCGGGAGTGGAGACCCAGTACTTC.

The rearrangement uses TRBV21-1 and TRBJ1-1. TRBV21-1 is classified as a pseudogene. The CDR3 totals 11 residues. CDR3: CASTGQTEAFF. CDR3 sequence (DNA): TGTGCCAGCACGGGTCAGACTGAAGCTTTCTTT.

The chain links TRBV5-1 to TRBJ2-3, with TRBD2 matching 11 bases. The CDR3 totals 18 residues. Per the germline V gene, CDR1 is SGHRS and CDR2 is YFSETQ. The V and J ends lost 3 bases and 1 base, in that order; junction bases with no gene match: 10. CDR3 nucleotides: TGCGCCAGCAGCTCGGGAGTCCCGGGACTAGCGGGCACAGATACGCAGTATTTT. Encoded protein: CASSSGVPGLAGTDTQYF.

CDR3 sequence: CASSLRGNGYTF. DNA of the CDR3: TGTGCCAGCAGTTTAAGGGGGAATGGCTACACCTTC. V usage is TRBV28 and J usage is TRBJ1-2, with a weak D call TRBD1 (6 bases). The germline V and J ends were trimmed by 2 bases and 6 bases, with 7 bases remaining between them. CDR1 and CDR2 (germline): MDHEN, SYDVKM. The CDR3 contains 12 residues.

The chain carries TRBV14 and TRBJ2-7; D remains unclear. The CDR3 has 18 amino acids. Germline V CDR1 and CDR2: SGHDN, FVKESK. The V end lost 0 bases, the J end lost 6 bases, and 24 bases lay between the germline ends. CDR3 region: CASSQEGTFAGARVEQYF. CDR3 coding DNA: TGTGCCAGCAGCCAAGAGGGCACCTTCGCAGGAGCTAGGGTCGAGCAGTACTTC.